One and the same sample provided the 20 T cell receptor beta chains below, sequenced in a study of blood T cells in healthy people across ages. Together with a sample-barcoded 5' primer, a J-beta primer mix was included in a second PCR lasting about 7 to 11 cycles. TCRdb ran MiXCR on the 5' RACE reads and lists one entry per CDR3 protein. The table has roughly 1.5 million distinct CDR3 sequences, under 55% seen once. The specimen sequenced was blood. The receptors shown here come from a woman aged 18 to 35 in good health.

This clonotype was detected a few times. The chain uses TRBV29-1 and TRBJ2-3; D is possibly TRBD1 (5 bases). The CDR3 has 13 amino acids. The germline CDR1 and CDR2 sequences are SQVTM and ANQGSEA. Trimming left V 3 bases short and J 0 bases short, with 7 bases between. The CDR3 DNA is TGCAGCGTTGACAGGGAAAGCACAGATACGCAGTATTTT. It translates to CSVDRESTDTQYF.

This clonotype was counted a few times. The chain employs TRBV20-1 and TRBJ2-3; the D is unclear. Trimming took 0 bases from V and 3 from J, leaving 7 bases between them. CDR3 size: 13 residues. The germline V gene encodes CDR1 DFQATT and CDR2 SNEGSKA (reference sequence). The CDR3: CSAREIYTDTQYF. DNA of the CDR3: TGCAGTGCTAGAGAAATCTATACAGATACGCAGTATTTT.

The chain is built from TRBV12-3 or TRBV12-4 and TRBJ2-6, with D possibly called TRBD1 or TRBD2 (6 bases each). Trimming took 3 bases from V and 7 from J, leaving 10 bases between them. The CDR3 is 14 residues long. CDR3 bases: TGTGCCAGCAGTTTTTCGGGGGCAGCCAACGTCCTGACTTTC. The encoded protein is CASSFSGAANVLTF.

V gene TRBV25-1 combines with J gene TRBJ1-1; D call uncertain. The CDR3 covers 14 residues. Trimming removed 0 bases at V and 8 bases at J, with 13 bases between. CDR1 is MGHDK, CDR2 SYGVNS, per germline. The CDR3 coding sequence is TGTGCCAGCAGTGAATATCGAGACCGCCCGGAAGCTTTCTTT. Its translation is CASSEYRDRPEAFF.

This chain joins TRBV4-3 and TRBJ2-3, with TRBD2 matching over 10 bases. Germline V gene sequence: CDR1 LGHNA, CDR2 YSLEER. The length of the CDR3 is 17 residues. After removal of 0 bases from V and 9 bases from J, the junction contained 12 bases not matched to a gene. The CDR3 sequence: CASSQDSRAGGLGTQYF. DNA for the CDR3: TGCGCCAGCAGCCAAGATTCTAGAGCGGGGGGGCTAGGAACGCAGTATTTT.

This clonotype was detected a few times. The rearrangement links TRBV2 to TRBJ1-5; no clear D. Trimming removed 6 bases at V and 0 bases at J, with 12 bases between. The CDR3 runs to 15 residues. Germline CDR1 is SNHLY and CDR2 is FYNNEI. The CDR3 sequence is CASSAGPYSNQPQHF. The CDR3 DNA sequence: TGTGCCAGCAGCGCCGGGCCTTATAGCAATCAGCCCCAGCATTTT.

This clonotype was seen many times. The CDR3 DNA follows: TGTGCCAGCAGTCACAGGGAAACTAATGAAAAACTGTTTTTT. Translating gives CASSHRETNEKLFF. This chain connects TRBV12-3 or TRBV12-4 to TRBJ1-4, with a tentative D call TRBD1 (6 bases). This CDR3 has 14 residues. V was cut by 5 bases and J by 1 base, with 8 bases left in between.

The chain couples TRBV6-2 or TRBV6-3 to TRBJ2-3; 12 bases are shared with TRBD2. The CDR3 covers 16 residues. The germline V gene encodes CDR1 MNHEY and CDR2 SVGEGT. Trimming took 7 bases from V and 3 from J; bases not matched to a gene: 8. In DNA, the CDR3 is TGTGCCAGCACCCGACTAGCGGGGGATGGTACAGATACGCAGTATTTT. Residues: CASTRLAGDGTDTQYF.

This clonotype was found a few times. J is TRBJ2-3 and V is TRBV14, with D uncertain. The CDR3 totals 13 residues. Germline loops: CDR1 SGHDN, CDR2 FVKESK. Between the trimmed V and J ends, which lost 3 bases and 4 bases, there was a span of 8 bases. This CDR3 reads CASSQNEADTQYF. For the CDR3, the DNA is TGTGCCAGCAGCCAGAACGAAGCAGATACGCAGTATTTT.

This sequence joins TRBV12-3 or TRBV12-4 and TRBJ2-1; 13 bases agree with TRBD2. The J call could be wrong; TRBJ2-7 is a better fit for the DNA end. This CDR3 spans 14 amino acids. Here the CDR3 DNA reads TGTGCCAGCAGTTACGGACTAGCGGGAGTCGAGCAGTACTTC. The encoded protein is CASSYGLAGVEQYF.

This clonotype was seen a handful of times. V and J are TRBV10-3 and TRBJ2-7, with D unresolved. CDR3 length: 14 residues. The V gene lost 8 bases and the J gene lost 6 bases, with 20 bases spanning the gap. From germline, CDR1 is ENHRY and CDR2 SYGVKD. The CDR3 DNA reads as TGTGCCATCGGTGCGTGGACCACCTCTGGCGAGCAGTACTTC. Its protein product is CAIGAWTTSGEQYF.

There are many counts of this clonotype. The rearrangement links TRBV12-3 or TRBV12-4 to TRBJ2-7; D may be TRBD1 or TRBD2 (5 bases each). The V gene lost 5 bases and the J gene lost 6 bases, with 14 bases spanning the gap. The CDR3 covers 13 residues. The CDR3 DNA is TGTGCCAGCAGTGGGGACGGGACCTCCGAGCAGTACTTC. This translates into CASSGDGTSEQYF.

This chain links TRBV2 with TRBJ2-3; D is unresolved. Germline values: CDR1 SNHLY, CDR2 FYNNEI. V lost 4 bases and J 2 bases, leaving 10 bases between the germline ends. This CDR3 has 14 residues. CDR3 amino acids: CASSGIFYTDTQYF. In nucleotides, the CDR3 is TGTGCCAGCAGTGGGATCTTTTACACAGATACGCAGTATTTT.

There are many counts of this clonotype. The gene calls are TRBV27 and TRBJ1-1, with a possible D match to TRBD1 (6 bases). This CDR3 has 12 amino acids. The V end lost 5 bases, the J end lost 6 bases, and 10 bases lay between the germline ends. Germline values: CDR1 MNHEY, CDR2 SMNVEV (reference sequence). CDR3 nucleotides: TGTGCCAGCAGTACACAGGGAGCTGAAGCTTTCTTT. The encoded protein is CASSTQGAEAFF.

This clonotype was counted only a few times. This chain joins TRBV7-2 and TRBJ2-6; no firm D call. The CDR3 consists of 14 residues. Germline V lookup: CDR1 SGHTA, CDR2 FQGNSA. V lost 1 base, J lost 11 bases, and 12 bases lay in between. DNA of the CDR3: TGTGCCAGCAGCTTAGGACATCCTACCTACGTCCTGACTTTC. Residues: CASSLGHPTYVLTF.

A single count supports this clonotype. Mismatch with germline at one junction end may stem from a read error. This chain connects TRBV7-2 to TRBJ2-4; D might be TRBD2 (6 bases). The DNA end lines up better with TRBJ2-5; the J call may be wrong. The CDR3 contains 15 residues. Looked up from germline, CDR1 is SGHTA and CDR2 is FQGNSA. CDR3 sequence: CACSSLPGVSETQYF. In DNA form, the CDR3 reads TGTGCCTGCAGCTCCCTCCCGGGAGTCTCGGAGACCCAGTACTTC.

This chain connects TRBV5-1 to TRBJ2-7; D might be TRBD1 (5 bases). This CDR3 is built from 15 residues. Per the germline V gene, CDR1 is SGHRS and CDR2 is YFSETQ. V was trimmed by 7 bases and J by 0 bases, leaving 17 bases between them. The CDR3: CASYDPGLSSYEQYF. In DNA, the CDR3 is TGCGCCAGCTATGACCCAGGGCTTAGCTCCTACGAGCAGTACTTC.

This sequence joins TRBV11-2 and TRBJ2-3, with 8 bases lining up with TRBD2. From germline, CDR1 is SGHAT and CDR2 FQNNGV. The ends lost 1 base at V and 8 bases at J; junction bases unmatched: 8. This CDR3 comprises 15 residues. CDR3 residues: CASSLVQREFGTQYF. In DNA, the CDR3 is TGTGCCAGCAGCTTAGTCCAGCGGGAGTTTGGTACGCAGTATTTT.

This clonotype showed up just a few times. The chain combines TRBV4-3 with TRBJ2-4; tentatively, D is TRBD1 (6 bases). The DNA end lines up better with TRBJ2-7; the J call may be wrong. The CDR3 runs 13 residues. Germline V gene data show CDR1 as LGHNA and CDR2 as YSLEER. The CDR3 here is CASSRDIRYEQYF. The CDR3 DNA sequence: TGCGCCAGCTCCCGGGACATACGCTACGAGCAGTACTTC.

This clonotype was seen a handful of times. The CDR3 bases are TGTGCCAGCAGTTACGGGTATCCAGATACGCAGTATTTT. Its translation: CASSYGYPDTQYF. The V gene is TRBV6-2 or TRBV6-3, the J gene TRBJ2-3; D is unresolved. This CDR3 is built from 13 residues. V lost 2 bases and J 4 bases, leaving 7 bases between the germline ends. Germline values: CDR1 MNHEY, CDR2 SVGEGT.